This T cell receptor (beta chain) was sequenced during a study of T cells in Graves' hyperthyroidism and ophthalmopathy. Overall study findings and caveats: The model foresaw ophthalmopathy a median approximately 6.1 months prior to onset.

Amplification targeted TCR beta CDR3 regions from RNA transcripts. First-round RT-PCR with HTBI primers amplified the TCR CDR3 region. Using its own MiXCR run on the multiplex PCR reads, TCRdb lists one record per CDR3 protein. The sample yields 500,000 to 650,000 distinct CDR3 sequences, about 15% seen once. This clonotype appeared many times. What it recognizes is unknown. J gave up 8 bases and V 3 bases, and 11 bases lay outside the gene matches. The CDR3 totals 18 residues. Germline CDR1 is SGHTA and CDR2 is FQGNSA. V and J are TRBV7-2 and TRBJ2-1; 15 bases line up with TRBD2. The clonotype was recovered from a middle-aged woman with Graves' hyperthyroidism. Sequencing was performed on blood. The CDR3 DNA sequence: TGTGCCAGCAGCTTGTGGACTAGCGGGAGGGGAGGTGGCGATGAGCAGTTCTTC. It yields the protein CASSLWTSGRGGGDEQFF.